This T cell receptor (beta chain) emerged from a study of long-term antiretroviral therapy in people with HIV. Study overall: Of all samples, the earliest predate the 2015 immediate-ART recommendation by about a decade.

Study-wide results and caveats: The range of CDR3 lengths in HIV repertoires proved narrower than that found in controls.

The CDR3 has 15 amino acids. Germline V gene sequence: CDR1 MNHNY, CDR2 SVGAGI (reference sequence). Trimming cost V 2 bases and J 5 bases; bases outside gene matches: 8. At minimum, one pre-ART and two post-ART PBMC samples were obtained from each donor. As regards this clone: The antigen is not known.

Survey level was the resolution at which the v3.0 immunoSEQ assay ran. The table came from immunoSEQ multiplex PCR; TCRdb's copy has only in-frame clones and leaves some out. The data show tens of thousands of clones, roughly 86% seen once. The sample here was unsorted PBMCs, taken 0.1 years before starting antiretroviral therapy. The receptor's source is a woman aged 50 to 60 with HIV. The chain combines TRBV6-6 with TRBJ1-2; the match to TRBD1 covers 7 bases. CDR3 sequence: CASSYPRDSSYGYTF. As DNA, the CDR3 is TGTGCCAGCAGTTACCCTAGGGACAGCTCGTATGGCTACACCTTC.